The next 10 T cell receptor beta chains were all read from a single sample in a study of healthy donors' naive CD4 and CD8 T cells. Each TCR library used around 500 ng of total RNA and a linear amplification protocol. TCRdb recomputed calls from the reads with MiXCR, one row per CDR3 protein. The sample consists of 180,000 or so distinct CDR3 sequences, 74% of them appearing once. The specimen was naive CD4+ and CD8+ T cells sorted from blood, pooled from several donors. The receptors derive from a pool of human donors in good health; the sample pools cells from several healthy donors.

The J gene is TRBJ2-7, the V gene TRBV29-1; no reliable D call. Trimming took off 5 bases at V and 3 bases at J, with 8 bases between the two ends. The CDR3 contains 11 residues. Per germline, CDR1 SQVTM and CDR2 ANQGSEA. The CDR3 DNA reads TGCAGCGTTCGGATAGACTACGAGCAGTACTTC. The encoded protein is CSVRIDYEQYF.

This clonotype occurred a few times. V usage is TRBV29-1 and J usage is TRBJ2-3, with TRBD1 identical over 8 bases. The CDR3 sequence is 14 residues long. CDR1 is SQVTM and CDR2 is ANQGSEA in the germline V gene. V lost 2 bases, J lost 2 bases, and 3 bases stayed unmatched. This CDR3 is CSVEQDRATDTQYF. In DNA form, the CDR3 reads TGCAGCGTTGAACAGGACAGGGCCACAGATACGCAGTATTTT.

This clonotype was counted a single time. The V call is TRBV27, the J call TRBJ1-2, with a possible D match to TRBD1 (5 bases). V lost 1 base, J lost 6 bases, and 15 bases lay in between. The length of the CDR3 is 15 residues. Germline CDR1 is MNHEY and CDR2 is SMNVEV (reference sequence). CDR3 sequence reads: CASSLLWQGTDGYTF. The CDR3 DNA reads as TGTGCCAGCAGTTTATTGTGGCAGGGAACAGATGGCTACACCTTC.

As DNA, the CDR3 is TGTGCCAGCAGGACTCAAAGGATGGGCACTGAAGCTTTCTTT. Protein: CASRTQRMGTEAFF. This chain joins TRBV27 and TRBJ1-1; D is unclear. V was cut by 6 bases and J by 4 bases, with 15 bases left in between. The CDR3 loop spans 14 amino acids. Germline V gene data show CDR1 as MNHEY and CDR2 as SMNVEV (reference sequence).

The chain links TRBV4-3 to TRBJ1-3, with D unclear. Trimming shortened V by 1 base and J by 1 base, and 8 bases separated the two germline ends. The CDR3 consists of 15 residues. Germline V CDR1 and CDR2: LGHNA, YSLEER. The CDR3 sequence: CASSQVPQSGNTIYF. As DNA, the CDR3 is TGCGCCAGCAGCCAAGTTCCTCAATCTGGAAACACCATATATTTT.

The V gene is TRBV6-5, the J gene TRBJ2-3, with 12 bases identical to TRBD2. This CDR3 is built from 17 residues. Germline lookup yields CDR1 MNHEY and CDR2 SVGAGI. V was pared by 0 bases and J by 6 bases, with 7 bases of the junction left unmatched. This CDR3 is CASSYSRTSGAVDTQYF. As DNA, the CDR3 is TGTGCCAGCAGTTACTCCCGGACTAGCGGGGCGGTGGATACGCAGTATTTT.

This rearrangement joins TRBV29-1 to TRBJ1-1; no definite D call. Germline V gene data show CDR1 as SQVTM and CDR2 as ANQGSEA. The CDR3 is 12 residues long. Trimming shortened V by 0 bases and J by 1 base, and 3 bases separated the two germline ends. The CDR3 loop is CSVEEENTEAFF. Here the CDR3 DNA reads TGCAGCGTTGAAGAAGAGAACACTGAAGCTTTCTTT.

DNA for the CDR3: TGCAGCGTTGTCTGGGGTTACAATGAGCAGTTCTTC. Its translation is CSVVWGYNEQFF. The chain links TRBV29-1 to TRBJ2-1; no definite D call. The germline V and J ends were trimmed by 4 bases and 4 bases, with 8 bases remaining between them. Germline loops: CDR1 SQVTM, CDR2 ANQGSEA. CDR3 length: 12 residues.

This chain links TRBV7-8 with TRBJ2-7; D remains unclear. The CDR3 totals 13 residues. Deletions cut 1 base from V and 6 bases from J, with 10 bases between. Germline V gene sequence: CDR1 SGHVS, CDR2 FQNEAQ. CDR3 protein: CASSLVGGSEQYF. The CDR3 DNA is TGTGCCAGCAGCTTAGTCGGTGGAAGCGAGCAGTACTTC.

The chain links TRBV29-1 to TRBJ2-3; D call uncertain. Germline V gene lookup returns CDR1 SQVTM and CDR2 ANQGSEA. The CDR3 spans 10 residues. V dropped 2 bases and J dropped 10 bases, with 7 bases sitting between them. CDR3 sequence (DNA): TGCAGCGTTGAAAAAGTTCCGCAGTATTTT. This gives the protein CSVEKVPQYF.